The 32 T cell receptor beta chains below all came from one sample that was sequenced in a study of T cells in Graves' hyperthyroidism and ophthalmopathy. Amplification of TCR beta CDR3 regions was performed using RNA transcripts as template. A set of HTBI primers served as the primers for a first-round RT-PCR of the TCR CDR3. TCRdb re-derived calls from the multiplex PCR reads in MiXCR, one entry per CDR3 protein. The sample has hundreds of thousands of distinct CDR3 sequences; about 20% are singletons. The sample comprised blood. Source of these receptors: a man aged 35 to 55 with Graves' ophthalmopathy.

This rearrangement joins TRBV7-8 to TRBJ2-1; 10 bases agree with TRBD2. This CDR3 contains 15 residues. V shed 8 bases and J 10 bases; nucleotides not matched to a gene: 14. Germline lookup yields CDR1 SGHVS and CDR2 FQNEAQ. The CDR3 spells CASLRSGGALREQFF. The DNA for the CDR3 is TGTGCCAGCCTCCGGAGCGGGGGGGCTCTTCGGGAGCAGTTCTTC. The variable domain in full, completed from reference TRBV7-8 and TRBJ2-1, reads GAGVSQSPRYKVAKRGQDVALRCDPISGHVSLFWYQQALGQGPEFLTYFQNEAQLDKSGLPSDRFFAERPEGSVSTLKIQRTQQEDSAVYLCASLRSGGALREQFFGPGTRLTVL.

On this clonotype itself: Because it lacks the conserved phenylalanine or tryptophan at the end, this CDR3 is likely a read error. V gene TRBV2 combines with J gene TRBJ1-2, with D uncertain. The CDR3 has 13 residues. V was pared by 2 bases and J by 4 bases, with 8 bases between. CDR1 and CDR2 (germline): SNHLY, FYNNEI. The CDR3 DNA is TGTGCCAGCAGTGAACAGTCAGGCTATGGCTACACCCTC. Protein: CASSEQSGYGYTL.

The chain is built from TRBV19 and TRBJ2-3; TRBD2 matches 10 bases. This CDR3 is 16 amino acids long. V dropped 4 bases and J dropped 2; count of bases not matched to a gene: 6. Germline V lookup: CDR1 LNHDA, CDR2 SQIVND (reference sequence). CDR3: CASSTGLAEPTDTQYF. For the CDR3, the DNA is TGTGCCAGTAGTACCGGACTAGCGGAGCCCACAGATACGCAGTATTTT.

This clonotype was observed many times. The chain combines TRBV12-3 or TRBV12-4 with TRBJ2-1; 9 nucleotides line up with TRBD1. This CDR3 has 14 amino acids. The V segment lost 5 bases and the J segment 7 bases; nucleotides outside the gene matches: 6. CDR3 sequence reads: CASSPGTGWNEQFF. The CDR3 DNA sequence: TGTGCCAGCAGTCCCGGGACAGGGTGGAATGAGCAGTTCTTC.

The gene calls are TRBV2 and TRBJ1-3; tentative D call: TRBD1 (6 bases). The germline V and J ends were trimmed by 4 bases and 2 bases, with 9 bases remaining between them. Germline assignment: CDR1 SNHLY and CDR2 FYNNEI. The CDR3 is 14 amino acids. The CDR3 DNA reads as TGTGCCAGCAGTGCAGGGGACCCTGGAAACACCATATATTTT. Protein: CASSAGDPGNTIYF.

The gene calls are TRBV20-1 and TRBJ2-3; possibly TRBD2 for D (5 bases). The V gene's germline CDR1 is DFQATT and CDR2 SNEGSKA (reference sequence). V lost 4 bases to trimming and J lost 2 bases, with 19 bases between them. The CDR3 extends over 16 amino acids. The DNA of the CDR3 is TGCAGTGCTATAGGAGGAGGAGTAGGCAACACAGATACGCAGTATTTT. The encoded protein is CSAIGGGVGNTDTQYF.

The table lists this clonotype with many counts. The chain uses TRBV11-2 and TRBJ2-2; 9 bases line up with TRBD2. Germline CDR1 and CDR2: SGHAT and FQNNGV. The V segment lost 3 bases and the J segment 6 bases; nucleotides outside the gene matches: 5. The CDR3 runs 15 residues. Written as DNA, the CDR3 is TGTGCCAGCAGCTTCCGGGCGGGGGGGCCCGGGGAGCTGTTTTTT. Protein product: CASSFRAGGPGELFF.

The V and J genes are TRBV6-1 and TRBJ1-2; TRBD1 aligns across 7 bases. Trimming cost V 7 bases and J 4 bases; bases outside gene matches: 9. This CDR3 comprises 14 residues. CDR1 and CDR2 (germline): MNHNS, SASEGT. DNA of the CDR3: TGTGCCAGCACCCGGGACAGAACCTTCTATGGCTACACCTTC. Its translation is CASTRDRTFYGYTF.

This clonotype was recorded a few times. CDR3 in amino acids: CSVDAGTTKNIQYF. Written as DNA, the CDR3 is TGCAGCGTTGACGCGGGGACTACCAAAAACATTCAGTACTTC. The genes are TRBV29-1 and TRBJ2-4; 7 positions agree with TRBD2. Germline assignment: CDR1 SQVTM and CDR2 ANQGSEA. This CDR3 is 14 amino acids long. Losses at the gene ends were 3 bases for V and 2 bases for J; bases not matched to a gene: 4.

There are many counts of this clonotype. This rearrangement joins TRBV7-2 to TRBJ1-6; D gene unclear. This CDR3 contains 12 residues. CDR1 and CDR2 from the germline V gene are SGHTA and FQGNSA. Trimming took off 5 bases at V and 8 bases at J, with 7 bases between the two ends. The CDR3 reads CASSDVDSPLHF. The CDR3 DNA reads as TGTGCCAGCAGCGATGTGGATTCACCCCTCCACTTT.

This clonotype occurred many times. CDR3 bases: TGTGCCAGCAGCCAACAGGGGGGCTCCTACAATGAGCAGTTCTTC. It translates to CASSQQGGSYNEQFF. This sequence joins TRBV3-1 and TRBJ2-1; TRBD1 might be the D (7 bases). Germline lookup yields CDR1 LGHDT and CDR2 YNNKEL (reference sequence). This CDR3 spans 15 amino acids. Trimming removed 2 bases from V and 0 bases from J, with 8 bases in between.

This clonotype has ten or more counts. V gene TRBV2 combines with J gene TRBJ2-7, with D possibly matching TRBD2 (5 bases). The CDR3 sequence is 14 residues long. Trimming removed 6 bases at V and 2 bases at J, with 14 bases between. CDR1 SNHLY and CDR2 FYNNEI come from the germline V gene. The CDR3 DNA reads TGTGCCAGCAGGGAGAGGGCCAGCACCTACGAGCAGTACTTC. Translation: CASRERASTYEQYF.

The chain has TRBV4-1 and TRBJ1-4; TRBD1 might be the D (6 bases). Germline lookup yields CDR1 MGHRA and CDR2 YSYEKL. V lost 4 bases and J 10 bases, leaving 19 bases between the germline ends. The CDR3 has 15 residues. CDR3 residues: CASSPPVAGAVKLFF. DNA of the CDR3: TGCGCCAGCAGCCCGCCGGTTGCGGGGGCTGTAAAACTGTTTTTT.

This clonotype occurred a few times. The chain carries TRBV12-3 or TRBV12-4 and TRBJ2-2, with TRBD2 matching 9 bases. The CDR3 spans 14 residues. V dropped 7 bases and J dropped 6; count of bases not matched to a gene: 6. The CDR3 DNA reads as TGTGCCAGCACTGGGACTAGCTTTCCCGGGGAGCTGTTTTTT. Encoded protein: CASTGTSFPGELFF.

This clonotype was observed many times. V and J are TRBV12-3 or TRBV12-4 and TRBJ1-3, with D perhaps TRBD1 (6 bases). CDR3 size: 19 residues. V was cut by 7 bases and J by 0 bases, with 25 bases left in between. CDR3 region: CASTLRLRGRSRSGNTIYF. CDR3 DNA sequence: TGTGCCAGCACCTTACGATTGAGGGGGAGATCCCGCTCTGGAAACACCATATATTTT.

This clonotype has just a few counts. The chain couples TRBV20-1 to TRBJ1-1; D gene ambiguous. Germline V gene sequence: CDR1 DFQATT, CDR2 SNEGSKA (reference sequence). This CDR3 comprises 14 residues. Trimming took off 5 bases at V and 8 bases at J, with 21 bases between the two ends. The chain's CDR3 is CSAEPSSRGLEAFF. The CDR3 DNA reads as TGCAGTGCTGAGCCCTCCTCCCGGGGTTTAGAAGCTTTCTTT.

This clonotype was detected many times. The chain is built from TRBV28 and TRBJ2-1, with D unclear. Germline loops: CDR1 MDHEN, CDR2 SYDVKM. The CDR3 is made up of 12 amino acids. Trimming pared 4 bases from V and 7 bases from J, leaving 8 bases between. The DNA of the CDR3 is TGTGCCAGCAGTTCTACTCCGAATGAGCAGTTCTTC. This sequence encodes CASSSTPNEQFF. The full variable domain, rest sourced from reference TRBV28 and TRBJ2-1, is DVKVTQSSRYLVKRTGEKVFLECVQDMDHENMFWYRQDPGLGLRLIYFSYDVKMKEKGDIPEGYSVSREKKERFSLILESASTNQTSMYLCASSSTPNEQFFGPGTRLTVL.

With regard to this clonotype: A single base separates this from a much larger clone, so it may be a read error. The chain is built from TRBV7-9 and TRBJ2-5, with a tentative D call TRBD2 (5 bases). Between the trimmed V and J ends, which lost 5 bases and 9 bases, there was a span of 10 bases. Germline V gene lookup returns CDR1 SEHNR and CDR2 FQNEAQ (reference sequence). The CDR3 has 11 residues. CDR3 sequence (DNA): TGTGCCAGCAGCGTCAAGGAGGCCCAGTACTTC. This sequence encodes CASSVKEAQYF.

As regards this clonotype: A read error may be the cause here, since a much bigger clone is one base away. The DNA for the CDR3 is TGTGCCAGCAGGGTCAGGGGAGCGGGAGGCTACTACGAGCAGTACTTC. As protein: CASRVRGAGGYYEQYF. The rearrangement joins TRBV2 to TRBJ2-7, with TRBD2 identical over 9 bases. The CDR3 length is 16 residues. The V gene's germline CDR1 is SNHLY and CDR2 FYNNEI. The V and J ends lost 6 bases and 3 bases, in that order; junction bases with no gene match: 12.

The genes are TRBV6-1 and TRBJ1-3, with a weak D call TRBD1 (6 bases). V gave up 5 bases and J gave up 4 bases, with 15 bases separating them. This CDR3 spans 15 amino acids. Germline V CDR1 and CDR2: MNHNS, SASEGT. The CDR3 DNA sequence: TGTGCCAGCAGTTCCCCGCAGGGGCCGGGAAACACCATATATTTT. It specifies CASSSPQGPGNTIYF.

This clonotype was picked up a small number of times. This sequence joins TRBV6-2 or TRBV6-3 and TRBJ1-1, with 9 bases identical to TRBD1. The CDR3 runs to 18 residues. CDR1 MNHEY and CDR2 SVGEGT come from the germline V gene. Trimming took 2 bases from V and 0 from J; bases not matched to a gene: 10. The chain's CDR3 is CASSYHRGPRKMNTEAFF. CDR3 in DNA: TGTGCCAGCAGTTACCACAGGGGGCCTCGTAAGATGAACACTGAAGCTTTCTTT.

The chain employs TRBV20-1 and TRBJ1-3; tentative D call: TRBD1 (5 bases). The V gene lost 5 bases and the J gene lost 0 bases, with 11 bases spanning the gap. There are 14 residues in the CDR3. Germline V CDR1 and CDR2: DFQATT, SNEGSKA (reference sequence). CDR3 bases: TGCAGTGCTCCAGACAGCAGCTCTGGAAACACCATATATTTT. This encodes CSAPDSSSGNTIYF.

The table lists this clonotype with many counts. The J gene is TRBJ1-1, the V gene TRBV18, with 7 bases that match TRBD1. This CDR3 comprises 13 residues. The germline V gene encodes CDR1 KGHSH and CDR2 LQKENI. V trimming: 6 bases; J trimming: 1 base; junction bases outside the gene matches: 2. This chain's CDR3 is CASSWTGNTEAFF. CDR3 sequence (DNA): TGTGCCAGCTCTTGGACAGGGAACACTGAAGCTTTCTTT.

This clonotype came up many times. The rearrangement uses TRBV20-1 and TRBJ2-1; 9 nucleotides line up with TRBD2. Germline V gene data show CDR1 as DFQATT and CDR2 as SNEGSKA (reference sequence). The CDR3 covers 14 residues. The J segment lost 9 bases and the V segment lost 0 bases, leaving 6 bases of the junction unmatched. The DNA for the CDR3 is TGCAGTGCTAGAGAGGCGGGAGGGTTCGGTGAGCAGTTCTTC. Protein product: CSAREAGGFGEQFF.

This clonotype was seen a few times. Here the CDR3 DNA reads TGTGCCAGCAGTGAAGCAGGGCGGACCTATGGCTACACCTTC. Translation gives CASSEAGRTYGYTF. The V call is TRBV6-1, the J call TRBJ1-2; D remains ambiguous. Trimming removed 0 bases from V and 4 bases from J, with 9 bases in between. The CDR3 runs to 14 residues. The germline V gene encodes CDR1 MNHNS and CDR2 SASEGT.

V and J are TRBV10-1 and TRBJ2-2; D is uncertain. CDR1 and CDR2 from the germline V gene are WNHNN and SYGVQD (reference sequence). V lost 2 bases, J lost 6 bases, and 7 bases lay in between. The CDR3 has 13 amino acids. In nucleotides, the CDR3 is TGCGCCAGCAGTGAGAGGGTCGCCGGGGAGCTGTTTTTT. This codes for CASSERVAGELFF.

This clonotype appeared a few times. V is TRBV7-9 and J is TRBJ1-2, with 7 bases that match TRBD1. Trimming at V came to 1 base and at J to 7 bases, leaving 3 bases not matched to a gene. There are 13 residues in the CDR3. Germline CDR1 is SEHNR and CDR2 is FQNEAQ (reference sequence). Written as DNA, the CDR3 is TGTGCCAGCAGCTTAGAGGCAGGGGGTGGCTACACCTTC. This gives the protein CASSLEAGGGYTF.

This chain joins TRBV3-1 and TRBJ2-3; 8 nucleotides align to TRBD2. The CDR3 totals 16 residues. Germline V CDR1 and CDR2: LGHDT, YNNKEL (reference sequence). V shed 1 base and J 8 bases; nucleotides not matched to a gene: 11. Here the CDR3 reads CASSQAAGTRQGTQYF. The CDR3 DNA follows: TGTGCCAGCAGCCAAGCCGCCGGGACTAGGCAGGGTACGCAGTATTTT.

This clonotype was seen a few times. V is TRBV30 and J is TRBJ1-3; D might be TRBD1 (6 bases). Trimming stripped 3 bases from V and 7 bases from J, with 19 bases between. This CDR3 contains 15 residues. Germline V gene lookup returns CDR1 GTSNPN and CDR2 SVGIG (reference sequence). The DNA of the CDR3 is TGTGCCTGGAGCGTTACGGGGGGCGTCGGGAACACCATATATTTT. It encodes CAWSVTGGVGNTIYF.

In its sample, this clonotype was seen many times. The chain combines TRBV5-1 with TRBJ2-3, with 7 bases lining up with TRBD2. Germline V gene lookup returns CDR1 SGHRS and CDR2 YFSETQ. The CDR3 runs to 14 residues. V trimming: 3 bases; J trimming: 6 bases; junction bases outside the gene matches: 7. CDR3 sequence reads: CASSSGAGFDTQYF. DNA for the CDR3: TGCGCCAGCAGCTCCGGAGCGGGGTTTGATACGCAGTATTTT.

The J gene is TRBJ2-7, the V gene TRBV20-1; no definite D call. V was pared by 3 bases and J by 0 bases, with 6 bases between. Germline CDR1 and CDR2: DFQATT and SNEGSKA (reference sequence). The CDR3 totals 12 residues. The CDR3: CSARISSYEQYF. CDR3 DNA sequence: TGCAGTGCTAGGATTAGCTCCTACGAGCAGTACTTC.

V usage is TRBV5-1 and J usage is TRBJ2-2; 7 bases agree with TRBD2. This CDR3 has 16 amino acids. Germline CDR1 is SGHRS and CDR2 is YFSETQ. With 1 base clipped from V and 5 bases from J, the junction kept 8 bases outside the gene matches. Here the CDR3 DNA reads TGCGCCAGCAGCTTGAACGGCGGGAGTATTACCGGGGAGCTGTTTTTT. Protein sequence: CASSLNGGSITGELFF.